The sequence of this T cell receptor beta chain was determined in a study of T cell responses to AZD1222 COVID-19 vaccine. Only in-frame clones appear in the TCRdb table, and some are missing; sequencing was by immunoSEQ multiplex PCR. The table includes around 150,000 clones, 90% to 95% detected once. The CDR3 loop spans 11 amino acids. V was cut by 4 bases and J by 1 base, with 2 bases left in between. Germline CDR1 and CDR2: SQVTM and ANQGSEA. The sample here was peripheral blood, taken 28 days after the second AZD1222 dose. The receptor was isolated from an adult who received the AZD1222 COVID-19 vaccine. The gene calls are TRBV29-1 and TRBJ1-3; no clear D. The CDR3 loop is CSVGSGNTIYF. The CDR3 coding sequence is TGCAGCGTTGGTTCTGGAAACACCATATATTTT.